These T cell receptor beta chains were read from a single sample in a study of T cell responses to AZD1222 COVID-19 vaccine. Clones were read by immunoSEQ multiplex PCR, and TCRdb kept only the in-frame ones, dropping some. The table lists over 150,000 clones, around 89% of them singletons, with 5% to 7.5% in the top ten. The source material was peripheral blood, sampled on day 0 of AZD1222 vaccination. These receptors were obtained from an adult in good health. CDR3s include the opening cysteine and the closing phenylalanine or tryptophan. Fields, in order: CDR3 DNA, CDR3 protein, V gene, D gene, clone size, J gene. A D gene is named only where the DNA matches it firmly. For some rows the clone size is stated as once, few or many, or as a class when expanded; others skip it.

cdr3_nt: TGTGCCAGCAGAACGACTCTCGTCTATGGCTACACCTTC
cdr3_aa: CASRTTLVYGYTF
v_call: TRBV28
d_call: -
clone_size: -
j_call: TRBJ1-2

cdr3_nt: TGTGCCAGCACCCCCGGCGATTCCTACAATGAGCAGTTCTTC
cdr3_aa: CASTPGDSYNEQFF
v_call: TRBV5-5
d_call: -
clone_size: -
j_call: TRBJ2-1

cdr3_nt: TGTGCCAGCAGCCAGGGGACAGGGTCTCTAACCAAAAACATTCAGTACTTC
cdr3_aa: CASSQGTGSLTKNIQYF
v_call: TRBV3-1/TRBV3-2
d_call: TRBD1
clone_size: -
j_call: TRBJ2-4

cdr3_nt: TGTGCCAGCAGTTCTCTGGGGGGGCTTAATTCACCCCTCCACTTT
cdr3_aa: CASSSLGGLNSPLHF
v_call: TRBV28
d_call: -
clone_size: -
j_call: TRBJ1-6

cdr3_nt: TGTGCCAGCAGTAACACCGGCCAAGGGGTCCACGAGCAGTACTTC
cdr3_aa: CASSNTGQGVHEQYF
v_call: TRBV6-5
d_call: -
clone_size: -
j_call: TRBJ2-7

cdr3_nt: TGTGCCAGCAGTTCTCCCGGGGGACATAGTTACAATGAGCAGTTCTTC
cdr3_aa: CASSSPGGHSYNEQFF
v_call: TRBV27
d_call: -
clone_size: -
j_call: TRBJ2-1

cdr3_nt: TGTGCCAGCAGTTACGTTTTGCCAGGGAGGAATTCACCCCTCCACTTT
cdr3_aa: CASSYVLPGRNSPLHF
v_call: TRBV6-2/TRBV6-3
d_call: -
clone_size: -
j_call: TRBJ1-6

cdr3_nt: TGTGCCAGTAGTATCTCTCCCGGGGGCTTATCCTACGAGCAGTACTTC
cdr3_aa: CASSISPGGLSYEQYF
v_call: TRBV19
d_call: -
clone_size: -
j_call: TRBJ2-7

cdr3_nt: TGTGCCAGCAGCGGACAGCCCTACGAGCAGTACTTC
cdr3_aa: CASSGQPYEQYF
v_call: TRBV6-5
d_call: -
clone_size: -
j_call: TRBJ2-7

cdr3_nt: TGTGCCACCAGTGATTTAAGGGGGACAGGGGGCACAGATACGCAGTATTTT
cdr3_aa: CATSDLRGTGGTDTQYF
v_call: TRBV24-1
d_call: TRBD1
clone_size: -
j_call: TRBJ2-3

cdr3_nt: TGTGCCAGCAGTTATAACGGATACTCTGGAAACACCATATATTTT
cdr3_aa: CASSYNGYSGNTIYF
v_call: TRBV27
d_call: -
clone_size: -
j_call: TRBJ1-3

cdr3_nt: TGCAGCGCCGAGCGGGGAAGCTCCTACAATGAGCAGTTCTTC
cdr3_aa: CSAERGSSYNEQFF
v_call: TRBV29-1
d_call: TRBD2
clone_size: -
j_call: TRBJ2-1

cdr3_nt: TGTGCCAGCAGTAAAGCGGGGGGGAGTAATGAGCAGTTCTTC
cdr3_aa: CASSKAGGSNEQFF
v_call: TRBV2
d_call: TRBD2
clone_size: -
j_call: TRBJ2-1

cdr3_nt: TGTGCCAGCAGCCAAGATAGTACGGCTAGCGGGGGCTTCACAGATACGCAGTATTTT
cdr3_aa: CASSQDSTASGGFTDTQYF
v_call: TRBV4-2
d_call: TRBD2
clone_size: -
j_call: TRBJ2-3

cdr3_nt: TGTGCCAGCAGTTTATCGCCAGGTCGGGCAGGGGCCAACGTCCTGACTTTC
cdr3_aa: CASSLSPGRAGANVLTF
v_call: TRBV27
d_call: -
clone_size: -
j_call: TRBJ2-6

cdr3_nt: TGCGCCAGCAGCATTCAGGGGAACACCGGGGAGCTGTTTTTT
cdr3_aa: CASSIQGNTGELFF
v_call: TRBV5-1
d_call: -
clone_size: -
j_call: TRBJ2-2

cdr3_nt: TGTGCCAGCATCGGCGACGAGCAGTACTTC
cdr3_aa: CASIGDEQYF
v_call: TRBV28
d_call: -
clone_size: -
j_call: TRBJ2-7

cdr3_nt: TGTGCCAGCAGCCAATTTAACGGGGCCCACGAGCAGTACTTC
cdr3_aa: CASSQFNGAHEQYF
v_call: TRBV3-1/TRBV3-2
d_call: -
clone_size: -
j_call: TRBJ2-7

cdr3_nt: TGTGCCTGGAATGCCGGACCCAATCAGCCCCAGCATTTT
cdr3_aa: CAWNAGPNQPQHF
v_call: TRBV30
d_call: -
clone_size: -
j_call: TRBJ1-5

cdr3_nt: TGCGCCAGCAGCTTGGCCGGGACTACCTACGAGCAGTACTTC
cdr3_aa: CASSLAGTTYEQYF
v_call: TRBV5-1
d_call: TRBD2
clone_size: -
j_call: TRBJ2-7

cdr3_nt: TGTGCCAGCAGTACCCGGGGGGGGACTGAAGCTTTCTTT
cdr3_aa: CASSTRGGTEAFF
v_call: TRBV6-5
d_call: -
clone_size: -
j_call: TRBJ1-1

cdr3_nt: TGTGCCATCCGAGGCAGTCAAAACACCGGGGAGCTGTTTTTT
cdr3_aa: CAIRGSQNTGELFF
v_call: TRBV10-3
d_call: -
clone_size: -
j_call: TRBJ2-2

cdr3_nt: TGCGCCAGCAGCTTACAGGTCGGGGATACGCAGTATTTT
cdr3_aa: CASSLQVGDTQYF
v_call: TRBV5-1
d_call: -
clone_size: -
j_call: TRBJ2-3

cdr3_nt: TGTGCCAGCAGCAAAGGCGACGCAGAGATTCCCTACGAGCAGTACTTC
cdr3_aa: CASSKGDAEIPYEQYF
v_call: TRBV21-1
d_call: -
clone_size: -
j_call: TRBJ2-7

cdr3_nt: TGTGCCAGTAGTGGACAGCGGGCCCAGCCCCAGCATTTT
cdr3_aa: CASSGQRAQPQHF
v_call: TRBV19
d_call: -
clone_size: -
j_call: TRBJ1-5

cdr3_nt: TGTGCCAGCTCAAGGCAAGGACTAGCGGGACGATCCATTACATACGAGCAGTACTTC
cdr3_aa: CASSRQGLAGRSITYEQYF
v_call: TRBV18
d_call: TRBD2
clone_size: -
j_call: TRBJ2-7

cdr3_nt: TGTGCCAGCTCACCGGACAGCCTGGCAACTAATGAAAAACTGTTTTTT
cdr3_aa: CASSPDSLATNEKLFF
v_call: TRBV18
d_call: -
clone_size: -
j_call: TRBJ1-4

cdr3_nt: TGTGCCAGCAATATTCACGGGGCCAACGTCCTGACTTTC
cdr3_aa: CASNIHGANVLTF
v_call: TRBV12-3/TRBV12-4
d_call: -
clone_size: -
j_call: TRBJ2-6

cdr3_nt: TGTGCCAGCAGTTTTGTGTTCTATGGCTACACCTTC
cdr3_aa: CASSFVFYGYTF
v_call: TRBV12-3/TRBV12-4
d_call: -
clone_size: -
j_call: TRBJ1-2

cdr3_nt: TGTGCCACGAGCCCCCCCGGGGGTGGTAGCAATCAGCCCCAGCATTTT
cdr3_aa: CATSPPGGGSNQPQHF
v_call: TRBV30
d_call: -
clone_size: -
j_call: TRBJ1-5

cdr3_nt: TGTGCCAGCAGTTTAACGACAGGGTACACTGAAGCTTTCTTT
cdr3_aa: CASSLTTGYTEAFF
v_call: TRBV28
d_call: TRBD1
clone_size: -
j_call: TRBJ1-1

cdr3_nt: TGCAGCGTTGCCGGACTCACAAATGAAAAACTGTTTTTT
cdr3_aa: CSVAGLTNEKLFF
v_call: TRBV29-1
d_call: -
clone_size: once
j_call: TRBJ1-4

cdr3_nt: TGTGCCAGCAGCCCCGGGGGCCCCAACTCTGGAAACACCATATATTTT
cdr3_aa: CASSPGGPNSGNTIYF
v_call: TRBV7-3
d_call: -
clone_size: -
j_call: TRBJ1-3

cdr3_nt: TGTGCCAGCAGCCCCCGACACCCCCAGGACAGGGGCGAGCAGTACTTC
cdr3_aa: CASSPRHPQDRGEQYF
v_call: TRBV3-1/TRBV3-2
d_call: TRBD1
clone_size: -
j_call: TRBJ2-7

cdr3_nt: TGTGCCAGTAGTACCAGCGGGGGCAACCTCTACAATGAGCAGTTCTTC
cdr3_aa: CASSTSGGNLYNEQFF
v_call: TRBV19
d_call: TRBD2
clone_size: -
j_call: TRBJ2-1

cdr3_nt: TGTGCCAGCAGCCCAAGCGGGGGGGCATACAATGAGCAGTTCTTC
cdr3_aa: CASSPSGGAYNEQFF
v_call: TRBV7-2
d_call: TRBD2
clone_size: -
j_call: TRBJ2-1

cdr3_nt: TGTGCCATCAGTGAACAGGGCTCCGGGATTCACTCTGGAAACACCATATATTTT
cdr3_aa: CAISEQGSGIHSGNTIYF
v_call: TRBV10-3
d_call: -
clone_size: -
j_call: TRBJ1-3

cdr3_nt: TGTGCCAGCGGGACTAGCGGGGGATACACCGGGGAGCTGTTTTTT
cdr3_aa: CASGTSGGYTGELFF
v_call: TRBV3-1/TRBV3-2
d_call: TRBD2
clone_size: -
j_call: TRBJ2-2

cdr3_nt: TGTGCCAGCAGGCGGACCAAAGAGACCCAGTACTTC
cdr3_aa: CASRRTKETQYF
v_call: TRBV2
d_call: -
clone_size: -
j_call: TRBJ2-5

cdr3_nt: TGTGCCAGTAGTGGGGGACTCAAACAGCCCCAGCATTTT
cdr3_aa: CASSGGLKQPQHF
v_call: TRBV19
d_call: -
clone_size: -
j_call: TRBJ1-5

cdr3_nt: TGTGCCAGCAGCTTAGGTCAGGGCCCTGCAACTAATGAAAAACTGTTTTTT
cdr3_aa: CASSLGQGPATNEKLFF
v_call: TRBV7-8
d_call: -
clone_size: -
j_call: TRBJ1-4

cdr3_nt: TGTGCCAGCAGCCCGTTAGCAGGGAGGGGCCAGCCCCAGCATTTT
cdr3_aa: CASSPLAGRGQPQHF
v_call: TRBV3-1/TRBV3-2
d_call: -
clone_size: -
j_call: TRBJ1-5

cdr3_nt: TGTGCCAGCAGCTTAGGTCCACCGGGACAGGGTCCCAATGAGCAGTTCTTC
cdr3_aa: CASSLGPPGQGPNEQFF
v_call: TRBV7-7
d_call: TRBD1
clone_size: -
j_call: TRBJ2-1

cdr3_nt: TGTGCCAGCAGCCCCCAGATAGGAGCTTGGGAGCTGTTTTTT
cdr3_aa: CASSPQIGAWELFF
v_call: TRBV7-8
d_call: -
clone_size: -
j_call: TRBJ2-2

cdr3_nt: TGTGCCAGCAGTCCCCGACTAGCGGGAGGTCACGAGCAGTACTTC
cdr3_aa: CASSPRLAGGHEQYF
v_call: TRBV27
d_call: TRBD2
clone_size: -
j_call: TRBJ2-7

cdr3_nt: TGTGCCAGCAGTCTCCGTGGACAGGGGAGCCGGCGGAACACTGAAGCTTTCTTT
cdr3_aa: CASSLRGQGSRRNTEAFF
v_call: TRBV27
d_call: TRBD1
clone_size: -
j_call: TRBJ1-1

cdr3_nt: TGTGCCAGCAGTAAAGGACTAGCGGGATACACAGATACGCAGTATTTT
cdr3_aa: CASSKGLAGYTDTQYF
v_call: TRBV25-1
d_call: TRBD2
clone_size: -
j_call: TRBJ2-3

cdr3_nt: TGTGCCAGCAGTGAAGCAGGGGCTAGCGGGAGTGAGACCCAGTACTTC
cdr3_aa: CASSEAGASGSETQYF
v_call: TRBV6-1
d_call: TRBD2
clone_size: -
j_call: TRBJ2-5

cdr3_nt: TGTGCCAGCAGGTTAACGGGACAGGGGATGACTGAAGCTTTCTTT
cdr3_aa: CASRLTGQGMTEAFF
v_call: TRBV6-6
d_call: TRBD1
clone_size: -
j_call: TRBJ1-1

cdr3_nt: TGTGCCAGCAGCTTTGGGGAGACCCAGTACTTC
cdr3_aa: CASSFGETQYF
v_call: TRBV11-1
d_call: -
clone_size: -
j_call: TRBJ2-5

cdr3_nt: TGCGCCAGCAGCCAAGAGACAGTCTCTAACTATGGCTACACCTTC
cdr3_aa: CASSQETVSNYGYTF
v_call: TRBV4-3
d_call: -
clone_size: once
j_call: TRBJ1-2

cdr3_nt: TGTGCCAGCAGCGACAACGGACAGACCTACGAGCAGTACTTC
cdr3_aa: CASSDNGQTYEQYF
v_call: TRBV6-5
d_call: -
clone_size: -
j_call: TRBJ2-7

cdr3_nt: TGTGCCAGCAGCCAGAGTTTGAGGGACAGGGGGCATGAGTTCGGTGGCTACACCTTC
cdr3_aa: CASSQSLRDRGHEFGGYTF
v_call: TRBV11-3
d_call: TRBD1
clone_size: -
j_call: TRBJ1-2

cdr3_nt: TGTGCCAGCAGCGGGACTCTGAACACCGGGGAGCTGTTTTTT
cdr3_aa: CASSGTLNTGELFF
v_call: TRBV11-1
d_call: -
clone_size: -
j_call: TRBJ2-2